A single sample is the source of the 27 T cell receptor beta chains below, sequenced in a study of T cells in Graves' hyperthyroidism and ophthalmopathy. What was amplified from RNA transcripts were TCR beta CDR3 regions. The TCR CDR3 was amplified in a first-round RT-PCR using the HTBI primer set. Each CDR3 protein is one row after TCRdb ran MiXCR on the multiplex PCR reads. The sample lists hundreds of thousands of distinct CDR3 sequences; less than 15% were seen once. The source material was blood. Receptors originate from a woman aged 18-29 years with Graves' hyperthyroidism.

This clonotype was observed many times. The chain joins TRBV4-3 to TRBJ2-7; no definite D call. V was pared by 0 bases and J by 7 bases, with 22 bases between. Per germline, CDR1 LGHNA and CDR2 YSLEER. The CDR3 totals 17 residues. In DNA, the CDR3 is TGCGCCAGCAGCCAAGATATCGGCCAATCTACGTGGTGGGAGCAGTACTTC. Protein sequence: CASSQDIGQSTWWEQYF.

This chain links TRBV30 with TRBJ2-5; D unclear. CDR3 length: 14 amino acids. V was clipped by 4 bases and J by 5 bases, with 17 bases between them. Germline V lookup: CDR1 GTSNPN, CDR2 SVGIG (reference sequence). CDR3 protein: CAWTIMGFGETQYF. CDR3 coding DNA: TGTGCCTGGACAATCATGGGGTTTGGGGAGACCCAGTACTTC.

This clonotype has a count of ten or more. V gene TRBV30 combines with J gene TRBJ1-6; D gene ambiguous. Deletions cut 7 bases from V and 7 bases from J, with 17 bases between. The CDR3 spans 14 residues. The germline V gene encodes CDR1 GTSNPN and CDR2 SVGIG (reference sequence). This chain's CDR3 is CAYTSRVDNSPLHF. In nucleotides, the CDR3 is TGTGCCTATACCTCCCGTGTGGACAATTCACCCCTCCACTTT.

This clonotype showed up many times. The CDR3 sequence: CASRFGRRGTYNSPLHF. The CDR3 bases are TGTGCCAGCAGGTTTGGGCGTAGAGGGACCTATAATTCACCCCTCCACTTT. The rearrangement joins TRBV12-3 or TRBV12-4 to TRBJ1-6; no reliable D call. This CDR3 comprises 17 residues. Trimming shortened V by 6 bases and J by 2 bases, and 17 bases separated the two germline ends.

This clonotype was counted ten times or more. The rearrangement uses TRBV28 and TRBJ1-2; the D gene is possibly TRBD1 (5 bases). The ends were cut back, 10 bases at V and 7 bases at J, with 22 bases in the middle. This CDR3 region has 14 residues. CDR1 MDHEN and CDR2 SYDVKM come from the germline V gene. This CDR3 reads CATLMGPGSGGYTF. CDR3 nucleotides: TGTGCCACCCTTATGGGTCCAGGGTCCGGTGGCTACACCTTC.

This clonotype appeared a few times. It is likely a read error, because the conserved phenylalanine at the end of the CDR3 is missing. V usage is TRBV5-1 and J usage is TRBJ2-1, with D possibly TRBD2 on 5 matching bases. Trimming removed 4 bases at V and 2 bases at J, with 10 bases between. This CDR3 comprises 14 residues. The germline CDR1 and CDR2 sequences are SGHRS and YFSETQ. CDR3 region: CASSLSGTYNEQFS. CDR3 nucleotide sequence: TGCGCCAGCAGCCTATCCGGGACCTACAATGAGCAGTTCTCC.

V and J are TRBV9 and TRBJ2-1; 7 bases fit TRBD2. The germline gives CDR1 SGDLS, CDR2 YYNGEE. This CDR3 region has 15 residues. The J segment lost 9 bases and the V segment lost 0 bases, leaving 9 bases of the junction unmatched. For the CDR3, the DNA is TGTGCCAGCAGCGTAGGCGGGAGAAGGAACGGTGAGCAGTTCTTC. Amino acid sequence: CASSVGGRRNGEQFF.

This clonotype has at least ten counts. The chain joins TRBV19 to TRBJ1-5, with D perhaps matching TRBD1 (6 bases). The germline gives CDR1 LNHDA, CDR2 SQIVND (reference sequence). The CDR3 contains 16 residues. V shed 4 bases and J shed 1 base, with 14 bases lying between them. CDR3 loop: CASSTPGGASNQPQHF. Here the CDR3 DNA reads TGTGCCAGTAGTACGCCTGGGGGGGCCAGCAATCAGCCCCAGCATTTT.

This clonotype was observed at least ten times. The chain employs TRBV5-1 and TRBJ2-1; 11 bases agree with TRBD1. The CDR3 loop spans 16 amino acids. After removal of 0 bases from V and 7 bases from J, the junction contained 6 bases not matched to a gene. Germline-derived CDR1 and CDR2 are SGHRS and YFSETQ. The DNA of the CDR3 is TGCGCCAGCAGCTTGGTAGGCGGACAGGGGGCGAATGAGCAGTTCTTC. Protein: CASSLVGGQGANEQFF. Full variable domain (remainder filled in from reference TRBV5-1 and TRBJ2-1): KAGVTQTPRYLIKTRGQQVTLSCSPISGHRSVSWYQQTPGQGLQFLFEYFSETQRNKGNFPGRFSGRQFSNSRSEMNVSTLELGDSALYLCASSLVGGQGANEQFFGPGTRLTVL.

This clonotype was recorded at least ten times. The chain carries TRBV7-3 and TRBJ2-3; the D gene is possibly TRBD1 (5 bases). CDR1 and CDR2 from the germline V gene are SGHTA and FQGTGA. The CDR3 consists of 16 residues. Between the trimmed V and J ends, which lost 0 bases and 0 bases, there was a span of 10 bases. The CDR3 sequence is CASSLTTAGSTDTQYF. For the CDR3, the DNA is TGTGCCAGCAGCTTAACGACGGCAGGGAGCACAGATACGCAGTATTTT. The whole variable domain, filled in from reference TRBV7-3 and TRBJ2-3, reads GAGVSQTPSNKVTEKGKYVELRCDPISGHTALYWYRQSLGQGPEFLIYFQGTGAADDSGLPNDRFFAVRPEGSVSTLKIQRTERGDSAVYLCASSLTTAGSTDTQYFGPGTRLTVL.

In its sample, this clonotype was seen many times. The chain couples TRBV2 to TRBJ2-7, with 9 bases identical to TRBD1. Germline-derived CDR1 and CDR2 are SNHLY and FYNNEI. The junction had 16 bases not matched to a gene; V was cut back by 10 bases and J by 3 bases. The CDR3 has 16 residues. CDR3 sequence: CATYTSRDRDDYEQYF. The CDR3 DNA is TGTGCCACCTACACATCTCGGGACAGGGACGACTACGAGCAGTACTTC.

The rearrangement joins TRBV24-1 to TRBJ2-2, with D perhaps assigned TRBD1 or TRBD2 (5 bases each). The CDR3 consists of 13 residues. Trimming shortened V by 4 bases and J by 6 bases, and 8 bases separated the two germline ends. Looked up from germline, CDR1 is KGHDR and CDR2 is SFDVKD. The chain's CDR3 is CATSERDPGELFF. The CDR3 DNA follows: TGTGCCACCAGTGAACGGGACCCCGGGGAGCTGTTTTTT.

At least ten counts were recorded for this clonotype. The rearrangement joins TRBV12-3 or TRBV12-4 to TRBJ2-7; no reliable D call. V gave up 1 base and J gave up 5 bases, with 6 bases separating them. The CDR3 extends over 12 amino acids. CDR3 nucleotides: TGTGCCAGCAGTTTAGTTTTACACGAGCAGTACTTC. As protein: CASSLVLHEQYF.

The chain employs TRBV19 and TRBJ1-1, with D uncertain. The CDR3 extends over 13 amino acids. Germline V gene lookup returns CDR1 LNHDA and CDR2 SQIVND (reference sequence). V lost 7 bases and J lost 7, with 16 bases in between. CDR3 nucleotides: TGTGCCAGTACCTCAGCGGGAGGGCTTGAAGCTTTCTTT. The encoded protein is CASTSAGGLEAFF.

This clonotype was seen repeatedly, ten times or more. The V and J genes are TRBV6-2 or TRBV6-3 and TRBJ2-1, with 8 bases matching TRBD2. The CDR3 length is 16 residues. The germline gives CDR1 MNHEY, CDR2 SVGEGT. Germline trimming cut 2 bases from V and 2 bases from J; bases unmatched to any gene: 5. CDR3 DNA sequence: TGTGCCAGCAGTTACGTCGCGGGGGGCACCTACAATGAGCAGTTCTTC. This translates into CASSYVAGGTYNEQFF.

This clonotype has a count of ten or more. The chain combines TRBV12-3 or TRBV12-4 with TRBJ2-5; 9 positions match TRBD1. CDR3 length equals 15 residues. V gave up 6 bases and J gave up 1 base; unmatched junction bases: 6. The CDR3 region has the DNA TGTGCCAGCAGCACGGGACAGGGCCTCCAAGAGACCCAGTACTTC. Amino acid sequence: CASSTGQGLQETQYF.

This clonotype was seen ten or more times. This chain's CDR3 is CAARPGTNYGYTF. The CDR3 DNA follows: TGTGCCGCAAGACCTGGGACTAACTATGGCTACACCTTC. The rearrangement links TRBV28 to TRBJ1-2; D uncertain. CDR3 length: 13 amino acids. Germline CDR1 reads MDHEN; CDR2 reads SYDVKM. Trimming removed 11 bases from V and 0 bases from J, with 13 bases in between.

This clonotype was seen at least ten times. The chain employs TRBV18 and TRBJ2-1, with 9 bases lining up with TRBD1. The J segment lost 5 bases and the V segment lost 2 bases, leaving 7 bases of the junction unmatched. Germline values: CDR1 KGHSH, CDR2 LQKENI. The CDR3 sequence is 16 residues long. CDR3 DNA sequence: TGTGCCAGCTCACCATTCCGGGACAGGGATCACAATGAGCAGTTCTTC. It encodes CASSPFRDRDHNEQFF.

This clonotype was picked up many times. The chain joins TRBV5-4 to TRBJ2-3; D perhaps matches TRBD2 (6 bases). The V and J ends lost 0 bases and 2 bases respectively, with 10 bases between them. This CDR3 is built from 15 residues. From germline, CDR1 is SGHNT and CDR2 YYREEE (reference sequence). The CDR3 reads CASSLGSGHTDTQYF. In DNA, the CDR3 is TGTGCCAGCAGCTTGGGTAGCGGTCACACAGATACGCAGTATTTT.

The J gene is TRBJ1-1, the V gene TRBV12-3 or TRBV12-4; a possible D gene is TRBD1 (6 bases). CDR3 length: 16 amino acids. V lost 6 bases to trimming and J lost 0 bases, with 17 bases between them. CDR3 sequence (DNA): TGTGCCAGCAGAACAGGGAAGGGTGGGGTGAACACTGAAGCTTTCTTT. Protein product: CASRTGKGGVNTEAFF.

The chain uses TRBV2 and TRBJ2-5, with no clear D. Germline loops: CDR1 SNHLY, CDR2 FYNNEI. This CDR3 is built from 12 residues. Trimming left V 4 bases short and J 3 bases short, with 6 bases between. The CDR3: CASSGEKETQYF. The CDR3 nucleotides are TGTGCCAGCAGTGGGGAAAAAGAGACCCAGTACTTC.

Details on this clonotype: A much larger clone differs by one base, so this may be a read error. CDR3 sequence reads: CASSLETFSGANVLTF. In DNA, the CDR3 is TGTGCCAGCAGCTTAGAGACCTTCTCTGGGGCCAACGTCCTGACTTTC. J is TRBJ2-6 and V is TRBV11-2; D remains unclear. V shed 0 bases and J shed 0 bases, with 6 bases lying between them. CDR1 and CDR2 (germline): SGHAT, FQNNGV. The CDR3 is 16 amino acids. Full variable domain (rest looked up from reference TRBV11-2 and TRBJ2-6): EAGVAQSPRYKIIEKRQSVAFWCNPISGHATLYWYQQILGQGPKLLIQFQNNGVVDDSQLPKDRFSAERLKGVDSTLKIQPAKLEDSAVYLCASSLETFSGANVLTFGAGSRLTVL.

This clonotype was observed at least ten times. The rearrangement links TRBV27 to TRBJ1-6; perhaps TRBD1 as D (6 bases). The CDR3 runs 15 residues. The germline V gene has CDR1 MNHEY and CDR2 SMNVEV (reference sequence). V was cut by 3 bases and J by 10 bases, with 16 bases left in between. The CDR3 bases are TGTGCCAGCAGTTTCGTCGACAGGCGTCGGTCACCCCTCCACTTT. Protein product: CASSFVDRRRSPLHF.

This clonotype was observed many times. The rearrangement links TRBV9 to TRBJ2-1; unclear D gene. Germline values: CDR1 SGDLS, CDR2 YYNGEE. Trimming removed 3 bases at V and 0 bases at J, with 7 bases between. This CDR3 spans 14 amino acids. DNA for the CDR3: TGTGCCAGCAGCGCCTGGAGCTCCTACAATGAGCAGTTCTTC. Its translation: CASSAWSSYNEQFF.

This clonotype was seen many times. This sequence joins TRBV5-8 and TRBJ2-1; the D gene is possibly TRBD2 (5 bases). CDR3 length equals 14 residues. Per the germline V gene, CDR1 is SGHTS and CDR2 is YDEGEE. With 1 base removed from V and 6 bases from J, the gap between germline ends came to 11 bases. The CDR3 DNA reads as TGTGCCAGCAGCTTGATAACCGGGGTCAATGAGCAGTTCTTC. Protein product: CASSLITGVNEQFF. The variable domain in full, completed from reference TRBV5-8 and TRBJ2-1, reads EAGVTQSPTHLIKTRGQQATLRCSPISGHTSVYWYQQALGLGLQFLLWYDEGEERNRGNFPPRFSGRQFPNYSSELNVNALELEDSALYLCASSLITGVNEQFFGPGTRLTVL.

This clonotype appeared a single time. The chain employs TRBV7-8 and TRBJ1-2, with 10 bases lining up with TRBD1. With 0 bases clipped from V and 7 bases from J, the junction kept 8 bases outside the gene matches. There are 16 residues in the CDR3. CDR1 SGHVS and CDR2 FQNEAQ come from the germline V gene. The CDR3 spells CASSLASGDRGGGYTF. The CDR3 bases are TGTGCCAGCAGCTTAGCAAGTGGGGACAGGGGTGGTGGCTACACCTTC.

The J gene is TRBJ1-5, the V gene TRBV20-1; D is possibly TRBD1 (5 bases). Germline V gene data show CDR1 as DFQATT and CDR2 as SNEGSKA (reference sequence). The CDR3 length is 14 residues. V was trimmed by 1 base and J by 9 bases, leaving 16 bases between them. The CDR3: CSARGTTGLGPQHF. CDR3 sequence (DNA): TGCAGTGCTAGAGGGACAACTGGCCTGGGGCCCCAGCATTTT.